This is a list of T cell receptor beta chains from one sample in a study of long-term antiretroviral therapy in people with HIV. Here immunoSEQ multiplex PCR was the method, and the copy in TCRdb shows in-frame clones only, minus some. The sample records around 21,000 clones, approximately 81% being singletons. The sequencing used unsorted PBMCs, collected 1.9 years after starting antiretroviral therapy. The receptors here all came from a woman between 50 and 59 years old with HIV. The CDR3 runs from the conserved cysteine through the conserved F or W. Fields, in order: CDR3 protein, CDR3 DNA, J gene, clone size, D gene, V gene. A D gene is named only where the DNA matches it firmly. A clone size is listed for some rows: how often the clone was seen (once, few, many), or a class if it is expanded.

CDR3: CASRAGGRGGELFF
DNA: TGTGCCAGCAGGGCGGGGGGGCGTGGCGGGGAGCTGTTTTTT
J: TRBJ2-2
size: .
D: TRBD2
V: TRBV7-2

CDR3: CASSVAKAGGPGRTDTQYF
DNA: TGTGCCAGCAGCGTAGCTAAGGCGGGGGGGCCCGGACGGACAGATACGCAGTATTTT
J: TRBJ2-3
size: .
D: TRBD2
V: TRBV9

CDR3: CSVVVDTQYF
DNA: TGCAGCGTTGTGGTGGATACGCAGTATTTT
J: TRBJ2-3
size: once
D: .
V: TRBV29-1

CDR3: CASSSGLPGYEQYF
DNA: TGTGCCAGCAGCTCGGGACTTCCTGGCTACGAGCAGTACTTC
J: TRBJ2-7
size: .
D: .
V: TRBV7-4

CDR3: CSVEGQGAGDTQYF
DNA: TGCAGCGTTGAAGGGCAGGGGGCGGGAGATACGCAGTATTTT
J: TRBJ2-3
size: .
D: TRBD1
V: TRBV29-1

CDR3: CASSPPRPGANVLTF
DNA: TGTGCCAGCTCACCACCCAGGCCTGGGGCCAACGTCCTGACTTTC
J: TRBJ2-6
size: .
D: .
V: TRBV18

CDR3: CASSPRGGKGNTEAFF
DNA: TGTGCCAGCTCACCGCGAGGGGGCAAGGGGAACACTGAAGCTTTCTTT
J: TRBJ1-1
size: once
D: TRBD1
V: TRBV18

CDR3: CAWNAGISSYEQYF
DNA: TGTGCCTGGAATGCGGGTATTAGCTCCTACGAGCAGTACTTC
J: TRBJ2-7
size: .
D: .
V: TRBV30

CDR3: CASSDVGGREKLFF
DNA: TGTGCCAGCAGTGATGTAGGGGGGAGGGAAAAACTGTTTTTT
J: TRBJ1-4
size: once
D: .
V: TRBV2

CDR3: CASSFPSGQNSPLHF
DNA: TGTGCCAGCAGTTTCCCGTCGGGACAGAATTCACCCCTCCACTTT
J: TRBJ1-6
size: once
D: TRBD1
V: TRBV28

CDR3: CAISTSTGTSTEAFF
DNA: TGTGCCATCAGTACCTCCACAGGGACCAGCACTGAAGCTTTCTTT
J: TRBJ1-1
size: .
D: .
V: TRBV10-3

CDR3: CASRPSGLNLRGDEQFF
DNA: TGTGCCAGCAGGCCTAGCGGGTTAAACTTGAGGGGCGATGAGCAGTTCTTC
J: TRBJ2-1
size: .
D: TRBD2
V: TRBV2

CDR3: CAISIEGARGNQPQHF
DNA: TGTGCCATCAGTATAGAGGGGGCTCGGGGCAATCAGCCCCAGCATTTT
J: TRBJ1-5
size: .
D: TRBD1
V: TRBV10-3

CDR3: CASKAPWPVLYEQYF
DNA: TGTGCCAGCAAGGCCCCCTGGCCGGTTCTCTACGAGCAGTACTTC
J: TRBJ2-7
size: .
D: .
V: TRBV2

CDR3: CASYKQGGITEAFF
DNA: TGTGCCAGCTACAAACAGGGGGGGATCACTGAAGCTTTCTTT
J: TRBJ1-1
size: .
D: TRBD1
V: TRBV19

CDR3: CASNAGSNTGELFF
DNA: TGTGCCAGCAACGCGGGGTCGAACACCGGGGAGCTGTTTTTT
J: TRBJ2-2
size: few
D: .
V: TRBV2

CDR3: CASSFSGDTQYF
DNA: TGTGCCAGCAGCTTCTCGGGAGATACGCAGTATTTT
J: TRBJ2-3
size: .
D: .
V: TRBV11-3

CDR3: CASSLRLNTEAFF
DNA: TGTGCCAGCAGCTTAAGGCTGAACACTGAAGCTTTCTTT
J: TRBJ1-1
size: .
D: .
V: TRBV7-2

CDR3: CASSLSVRSTEAFF
DNA: TGTGCCAGCAGCTTATCCGTAAGGAGCACTGAAGCTTTCTTT
J: TRBJ1-1
size: .
D: .
V: TRBV7-9

CDR3: CASSYGTGEETQYF
DNA: TGTGCCAGCAGCTACGGGACAGGGGAAGAGACCCAGTACTTC
J: TRBJ2-5
size: .
D: TRBD1
V: TRBV6-6

CDR3: CASSQDNTAYYEQYF
DNA: TGCGCCAGCAGCCAAGATAATACAGCCTACTACGAGCAGTACTTC
J: TRBJ2-7
size: .
D: .
V: TRBV4-3

CDR3: CASSPRITDLLGGDTQYF
DNA: TGCGCCAGCAGCCCCAGGATCACGGACTTGTTGGGGGGGGATACGCAGTATTTT
J: TRBJ2-3
size: .
D: TRBD2
V: TRBV5-1

CDR3: CASSKVGTFSSTDYGYTF
DNA: TGTGCCAGCAGCAAAGTGGGGACGTTTTCCTCTACGGACTATGGCTACACCTTC
J: TRBJ1-2
size: once
D: .
V: TRBV21-1

CDR3: CTSSQVVPSDTQYF
DNA: TGCACCAGCAGCCAAGTTGTGCCCTCAGATACGCAGTATTTT
J: TRBJ2-3
size: .
D: .
V: TRBV1

CDR3: CASSDSSYEQYF
DNA: TGTGCCAGCTCTGACAGCTCCTACGAGCAGTACTTC
J: TRBJ2-7
size: .
D: .
V: TRBV6-6

CDR3: CASSLERGYGYTF
DNA: TGTGCCAGCAGCTTAGAAAGGGGCTATGGCTACACCTTC
J: TRBJ1-2
size: .
D: .
V: TRBV7-9

CDR3: CASSPDLRYEQFF
DNA: TGTGCCAGCAGTCCGGACCTTAGGTATGAGCAGTTCTTC
J: TRBJ2-1
size: .
D: .
V: TRBV6-5

CDR3: CASSQDGGSYEQYF
DNA: TGCGCCAGCAGCCAAGATGGGGGTTCCTACGAGCAGTACTTC
J: TRBJ2-7
size: .
D: .
V: TRBV4-3

CDR3: CASSGTLTTEWYF
DNA: TGTGCCAGCAGTGGAACGTTGACAACCGAGTGGTATTTT
J: TRBJ2-3
size: .
D: .
V: TRBV2

CDR3: CSGLTGGSGTQYF
DNA: TGCAGCGGACTGACAGGGGGATCAGGGACCCAGTACTTC
J: TRBJ2-5
size: .
D: TRBD1
V: TRBV29-1

CDR3: CAWTGSFLRGNGYTF
DNA: TGTGCCTGGACGGGGAGTTTCCTTCGGGGGAATGGCTACACCTTC
J: TRBJ1-2
size: .
D: .
V: TRBV30

CDR3: CASKKTGGNYEQYF
DNA: TGTGCCAGTAAGAAGACAGGGGGCAACTACGAGCAGTACTTC
J: TRBJ2-7
size: .
D: TRBD1
V: TRBV19

CDR3: CASSQKPGADATNEKLFF
DNA: TGCGCCAGCAGCCAAAAACCGGGGGCAGATGCAACTAATGAAAAACTGTTTTTT
J: TRBJ1-4
size: once
D: .
V: TRBV4-1

CDR3: CASSVTEPDTQYF
DNA: TGTGCCAGCAGCGTAACTGAACCAGATACGCAGTATTTT
J: TRBJ2-3
size: .
D: .
V: TRBV9

CDR3: CASSVGQNYGYTF
DNA: TGTGCCAGCAGCGTAGGGCAGAACTATGGCTACACCTTC
J: TRBJ1-2
size: .
D: .
V: TRBV9

CDR3: CASTLRGSATNEKLFF
DNA: TGTGCCAGCACCCTAAGGGGGAGCGCAACTAATGAAAAACTGTTTTTT
J: TRBJ1-4
size: once
D: .
V: TRBV11-3

CDR3: CATSRAVRVLTDTQYF
DNA: TGTGCCACCAGCAGAGCCGTAAGGGTCCTCACAGATACGCAGTATTTT
J: TRBJ2-3
size: .
D: .
V: TRBV15

CDR3: CASSIEDVNYGYTF
DNA: TGTGCCAGTAGTATAGAGGACGTAAACTATGGCTACACCTTC
J: TRBJ1-2
size: few
D: .
V: TRBV19

CDR3: CASSQEGRAPLAKNIQYF
DNA: TGTGCCAGCAGCCAAGAGGGCCGGGCCCCTTTAGCCAAAAACATTCAGTACTTC
J: TRBJ2-4
size: .
D: .
V: TRBV4-2

CDR3: CSVDKGGQGGETQYF
DNA: TGCAGCGTTGATAAAGGGGGACAGGGCGGGGAGACCCAGTACTTC
J: TRBJ2-5
size: once
D: TRBD1
V: TRBV29-1

CDR3: CASSPSSRLATGEQYF
DNA: TGTGCCAGCAGTCCGTCATCGCGACTAGCGACAGGCGAGCAGTACTTC
J: TRBJ2-7
size: .
D: TRBD2
V: TRBV7-2

CDR3: CASSLDSRGAEAFF
DNA: TGTGCCAGCAGCTTAGACAGCCGTGGGGCTGAAGCTTTCTTT
J: TRBJ1-1
size: .
D: .
V: TRBV7-9

CDR3: CASSYSGGGASNEQFF
DNA: TGTGCCAGCAGTTACTCGGGCGGGGGGGCATCCAATGAGCAGTTCTTC
J: TRBJ2-1
size: .
D: TRBD2
V: TRBV6-6

CDR3: CASSMYRNTGELFF
DNA: TGTGCCAGTAGTATGTACAGGAACACCGGGGAGCTGTTTTTT
J: TRBJ2-2
size: .
D: .
V: TRBV19

CDR3: CASSLGQPGELFF
DNA: TGTGCCAGCAGTTTAGGGCAGCCGGGGGAGCTGTTTTTT
J: TRBJ2-2
size: once
D: .
V: TRBV28

CDR3: CASSPLTGTNYGYTF
DNA: TGCGCCAGCAGCCCCCTAACAGGGACTAACTATGGCTACACCTTC
J: TRBJ1-2
size: .
D: .
V: TRBV4-1